The present TCR beta chain was sequenced within a study of T cells after yellow fever vaccination. With respect to this clonotype: Its antigen is unidentified.

Notes on the study in general: Abundant clonotypes from the bulk population could have been carried over as contaminants into FACS-sorted repertoires.

V lost 1 base and J lost 3, with 6 bases in between. Germline V gene lookup returns CDR1 SQVTM and CDR2 ANQGSEA. The CDR3 has 12 amino acids. By 5'RACE template switching, TCR cDNA was produced, with a universal primer site and UMIs added in the process. TCRdb fed the 5' RACE reads into MiXCR, producing one record per CDR3 protein. The table records 450,000 to 650,000 distinct CDR3 sequences, about 14% of them present only once. This receptor was obtained from a man aged 25 to 40 who received the YFV17D yellow fever vaccine. The chain couples TRBV29-1 to TRBJ2-5; a weak D match, TRBD1 (6 bases). Specimen: PBMCs, collected on the day of the yellow fever booster vaccination. The CDR3 region is CSVEGQEETQYF. The DNA of the CDR3 is TGCAGCGTTGAAGGACAGGAAGAGACCCAGTACTTC. The entire variable domain, with the rest obtained from reference TRBV29-1 and TRBJ2-5, is as follows: SAVISQKPSRDICQRGTSLTIQCQVDSQVTMMFWYRQQPGQSLTLIATANQGSEATYESGFVIDKFPISRPNLTFSTLTVSNMSPEDSSIYLCSVEGQEETQYFGPGTRLLVL.